This TCR beta chain was documented in a study of T-cell memory formation after mild COVID-19. Study observations and caveats: Contracting clones from day 15 to 85 had balanced CD4/CD8; later expanders favoured CD4+.

TCRdb used MiXCR to reprocess the 5' RACE reads, holding one entry per CDR3 protein. The sample shows roughly 200,000 distinct CDR3 sequences, roughly 17% of them seen only once. There are 14 residues in the CDR3. Trimming pared 4 bases from V and 7 bases from J, leaving 15 bases between. CDR1 and CDR2 (germline): SGDLS, YYNGEE. This clonotype was seen a few times. Its matching antigen is unknown. J is TRBJ2-1 and V is TRBV9, with D perhaps given as TRBD1 or TRBD2 (5 bases each). The specimen sequenced was PBMCs or a T cell subset sorted from them (not recorded which). The sequence was obtained from an adult woman who had mild COVID-19 (a few samples of this study predate the infection). Cell type and time point are not known. Here the CDR3 DNA reads TGTGCCAGCAGCTCGAGGGCCCAGGGAAATGAGCAGTTCTTC. Protein sequence: CASSSRAQGNEQFF.